Given below is one TCR delta chain in context. The mismatch at residue 4 between this DNA's translation and the TCRdb protein of a much larger clone likely reflects a read error; the protein shown is translated from the DNA. V was pared by 5 bases and J by 2 bases, with 10 bases of the junction left unmatched. Germline CDR1 and CDR2: GEAIGNYY and EKD. The CDR3 consists of 15 residues. These data originate in a study of gamma-delta chains in newborns, infants, children. Study-level information: Polyclonal expansion of innate γδ T cells after birth follows microbial exposure.

TCRdb reprocessed the reads through CATT. This sample yields a few thousand delta-chain clones, of which under 4% are seen a single time; 14% to 15% belongs to the top ten. This TCR derives from a child who was a newborn, infant or young child, either healthy, febrile or measles-vaccinated (not recorded which). The V call is TRDV2, the J call TRDJ1, with 7 nucleotides matching TRDD3. The specimen was blood. CDR3 residues: CACGAYWGGTDKLIF. The CDR3 DNA follows: TGTGCCTGTGGCGCCTACTGGGGAGGAACCGATAAACTCATCTTT.